These 20 T cell receptor beta chains were sequenced from one sample in a study of blood T cell repertoires in COVID-19. The table came from immunoSEQ multiplex PCR; TCRdb's copy has only in-frame clones and leaves some out. The sample lists over 55,000 clones, roughly four fifths occurring once. Sequenced: peripheral blood. These receptors were taken from a human donor in a cohort sampled during active COVID-19.

The chain recombines TRBV28 with TRBJ2-1, with 9 nucleotides matching TRBD1. This CDR3 contains 13 residues. Losses at the gene ends were 4 bases for V and 5 bases for J; bases not matched to a gene: 0. Germline assignment: CDR1 MDHEN and CDR2 SYDVKM. This chain's CDR3 is CASSYRGHNEQFF. The CDR3 coding sequence is TGTGCCAGCAGTTACAGGGGGCACAATGAGCAGTTCTTC.

The rearrangement links TRBV6-2 or TRBV6-3 to TRBJ2-1, with 9 bases that match TRBD1. From germline, CDR1 is MNHEY and CDR2 SVGEGT. After removal of 2 bases from V and 8 bases from J, the junction contained 4 bases not matched to a gene. The CDR3 runs 14 residues. The CDR3 loop is CASSYGTGKDEQFF. The CDR3 DNA is TGTGCCAGCAGTTACGGGACAGGGAAGGATGAGCAGTTCTTC.

The V and J genes are TRBV7-8 and TRBJ2-7; no firm D call. The germline gives CDR1 SGHVS, CDR2 FQNEAQ. CDR3 length equals 12 residues. V was shortened by 2 bases and J by 6 bases, with 8 bases between the two germline ends. The CDR3 region has the DNA TGTGCCAGCAGCTTACCCGGCGGCGAGCAGTACTTC. Amino acids: CASSLPGGEQYF. Drawing the rest from reference TRBV7-8 and TRBJ2-7, the complete variable domain is GAGVSQSPRYKVAKRGQDVALRCDPISGHVSLFWYQQALGQGPEFLTYFQNEAQLDKSGLPSDRFFAERPEGSVSTLKIQRTQQEDSAVYLCASSLPGGEQYFGPGTRLTVT.

The chain recombines TRBV30 with TRBJ1-1; 7 bases are shared with TRBD1. The CDR3 is 13 residues long. J lost 8 bases, V lost 2 bases, and 8 bases had no gene match. CDR1 is GTSNPN, CDR2 SVGIG, per germline (reference sequence). As DNA, the CDR3 is TGTGCCTGGAGTCCTTGGACAGGTGGGGAAGCTTTCTTT. This sequence encodes CAWSPWTGGEAFF. The full variable domain, in which reference TRBV30 and TRBJ1-1 provide the parts outside the CDR3, is SQTIHQWPATLVQPVGSPLSLECTVEGTSNPNLYWYRQAAGRGLQLLFYSVGIGQISSEVPQNLSASRPQDRQFILSSKKLLLSDSGFYLCAWSPWTGGEAFFGQGTRLTVV.

The J gene is TRBJ1-2, the V gene TRBV5-1; TRBD1 matches 7 bases. There are 13 residues in the CDR3. V shed 4 bases and J 2 bases; nucleotides not matched to a gene: 2. The germline CDR1 and CDR2 sequences are SGHRS and YFSETQ. The CDR3 reads CASSPDRNYGYTF. In DNA, the CDR3 is TGCGCCAGCAGCCCGGACAGGAACTATGGCTACACCTTC.

The gene calls are TRBV24-1 and TRBJ2-7; D is undetermined. The V end lost 3 bases, the J end lost 2 bases, and 7 bases lay between the germline ends. Germline V CDR1 and CDR2: KGHDR, SFDVKD. The CDR3 totals 13 residues. Written as DNA, the CDR3 is TGTGCCACCAGTGATGTAGAGGCCTACGAGCAGTACTTC. Translation: CATSDVEAYEQYF.

V is TRBV3-1 (or the pseudogene TRBV3-2) and J is TRBJ1-1; 9 nucleotides agree with TRBD1. Per germline, CDR1 LGHDT and CDR2 YNNKEL (reference sequence). The CDR3 loop spans 14 amino acids. V trimming: 3 bases; J trimming: 3 bases; junction bases outside the gene matches: 2. CDR3 coding DNA: TGTGCCAGCAGCCAGCGGGACAGGGACACTGAAGCTTTCTTT. Protein: CASSQRDRDTEAFF.

As DNA, the CDR3 is TGTGCCAGCAGCTTTGGGCAGGGGCAAGAGACCCAGTACTTC. It translates to CASSFGQGQETQYF. The chain is built from TRBV5-4 and TRBJ2-5, with TRBD1 as a possible D gene (6 bases). The CDR3 contains 14 residues. V was cut by 2 bases and J by 2 bases, with 10 bases left in between. Germline V gene sequence: CDR1 SGHNT, CDR2 YYREEE (reference sequence).

The sample holds a few counts of this clone. This sequence joins TRBV10-3 and TRBJ2-3, with 7 bases lining up with TRBD2. Per the germline V gene, CDR1 is ENHRY and CDR2 is SYGVKD. J was trimmed by 0 bases and V by 11 bases; bases with no gene match: 8. There are 14 residues in the CDR3. The CDR3: CAAKAGSSTDTQYF. The CDR3 nucleotides read TGTGCCGCAAAAGCGGGGAGCAGCACAGATACGCAGTATTTT.

The chain has TRBV12-3 or TRBV12-4 and TRBJ1-5; D remains ambiguous. The CDR3 totals 12 residues. Trimming shortened V by 7 bases and J by 5 bases, and 9 bases separated the two germline ends. CDR3 loop: CASTRSYQPQHF. The CDR3 DNA follows: TGTGCCAGCACCAGATCCTATCAGCCCCAGCATTTT.

The chain combines TRBV27 with TRBJ2-3, with 7 bases that match TRBD2. CDR1 and CDR2 (germline): MNHEY, SMNVEV (reference sequence). This CDR3 has 17 residues. The trim removed 4 bases at V and 1 base at J, leaving 11 bases unmatched. The CDR3: CASSSPELARGTDTQYF. CDR3 in DNA: TGTGCCAGCAGTTCCCCTGAACTAGCGCGGGGCACAGATACGCAGTATTTT.

The chain employs TRBV7-2 and TRBJ2-5; no clear D gene. Germline CDR1 is SGHTA and CDR2 is FQGNSA. The CDR3 sequence is 15 residues long. Trimming pared 3 bases from V and 2 bases from J, leaving 13 bases between. The CDR3 region has the DNA TGTGCCAGCAGCTTTCGACGGCAGGTTCAAGAGACCCAGTACTTC. It codes for CASSFRRQVQETQYF.

The chain employs TRBV15 and TRBJ2-7, with D possibly matching TRBD2 (7 bases). This CDR3 contains 16 residues. Trimming took off 3 bases at V and 2 bases at J, with 17 bases between the two ends. The germline V gene encodes CDR1 LNHNV and CDR2 YYDKDF (reference sequence). CDR3 nucleotide sequence: TGTGCCACCAGCAGGGGGGGGGAGGACAGTACCTACGAGCAGTACTTC. Translation: CATSRGGEDSTYEQYF. Full variable domain (outside the CDR3, taken from reference TRBV15 and TRBJ2-7): DAMVIQNPRYQVTQFGKPVTLSCSQTLNHNVMYWYQQKSSQAPKLLFHYYDKDFNNEADTPDNFQSRRPNTSFCFLDIRSPGLGDTAMYLCATSRGGEDSTYEQYFGPGTRLTVT.

The rearrangement uses TRBV28 and TRBJ1-2; TRBD1 is a possible D gene (6 bases). Germline CDR1 reads MDHEN; CDR2 reads SYDVKM. This CDR3 is built from 14 residues. V was cut by 2 bases and J by 4 bases, with 11 bases left in between. The CDR3 bases are TGTGCCAGCAGTTTACCGTGGACAGTCTATGGCTACACCTTC. This translates into CASSLPWTVYGYTF.

This sequence joins TRBV5-1 and TRBJ1-2; 8 bases map to TRBD1. The germline V gene encodes CDR1 SGHRS and CDR2 YFSETQ. The CDR3 covers 15 residues. The trim removed 0 bases at V and 5 bases at J, leaving 6 bases unmatched. The CDR3: CASSLAPGTGYGYTF. Here the CDR3 DNA reads TGCGCCAGCAGCTTGGCCCCCGGGACAGGTTATGGCTACACCTTC.

This CDR3 is CSVEGTRQYEQYF. In DNA, the CDR3 is TGCAGCGTTGAGGGGACTAGACAATACGAGCAGTACTTC. J is TRBJ2-7 and V is TRBV29-1, with TRBD2 matching over 8 bases. V lost 3 bases to trimming and J lost 4 bases; unmatched junction nucleotides: 5. This CDR3 contains 13 residues. From germline, CDR1 is SQVTM and CDR2 ANQGSEA.

This rearrangement joins TRBV10-2 to TRBJ1-5; perhaps TRBD1 as D (5 bases). The CDR3 runs 14 residues. The germline CDR1 and CDR2 sequences are WSHSY and SAAADI. Trimming stripped 8 bases from V and 3 bases from J, with 14 bases between. CDR3: CASCSTAYNQPQHF. CDR3 nucleotide sequence: TGCGCCAGCTGCTCGACAGCCTACAATCAGCCCCAGCATTTT.

The rearrangement uses TRBV7-9 and TRBJ2-1; 8 positions match TRBD2. After removal of 2 bases from V and 7 bases from J, the junction contained 7 bases not matched to a gene. CDR1 and CDR2 from the germline V gene are SEHNR and FQNEAQ (reference sequence). The CDR3 has 15 residues. This CDR3 reads CASSLLALAENEQFF. CDR3 nucleotide sequence: TGTGCCAGCAGCTTACTCGCACTAGCGGAAAATGAGCAGTTCTTC.

J is TRBJ1-6 and V is TRBV5-4; D remains unclear. The CDR3 is 14 amino acids. Germline values: CDR1 SGHNT, CDR2 YYREEE (reference sequence). V was pared by 2 bases and J by 7 bases, with 10 bases between. The chain's CDR3 is CASSFGQINSPLHF. CDR3 coding DNA: TGTGCCAGCAGCTTTGGGCAGATAAATTCACCCCTCCACTTT.

The rearrangement links TRBV7-3 to TRBJ2-3, with 7 positions matching TRBD2. This CDR3 is built from 15 residues. V was pared by 5 bases and J by 0 bases, with 5 bases of the junction left unmatched. Germline lookup yields CDR1 SGHTA and CDR2 FQGTGA. CDR3 amino acids: CASSPGGLSTDTQYF. The CDR3 DNA is TGTGCCAGCAGCCCCGGGGGGTTGAGCACAGATACGCAGTATTTT.